Listed below are T cell receptor beta chains from one sample, sequenced in a study of blood T cell repertoires in COVID-19. TCRdb's table, derived via immunoSEQ multiplex PCR, lists solely in-frame clones and lacks some. Of about 180,000 clones listed, about 86% are singletons. Sequenced sample: peripheral blood. These receptors all stem from a man aged 50 or older with active or convalescent COVID-19. Each CDR3 is given with its conserved first and last residue. A D gene is named only where the DNA matches it firmly. Clone size, where shown, is once, few, many, or a class for clones that have expanded.

TRBV29-1	TRBJ2-2	NA	NA	10	TGCAGCGTTGAAGATGAGAGGCTGTTTTTT	CSVEDERLFF
TRBV11-2	TRBJ1-6	NA	TRBD1	15	TGTGCCAGCAGCAAACCCGGGACAGGGGCCATATCCCTCCACTTT	CASSKPGTGAISLHF
TRBV28	TRBJ1-4	NA	NA	14	TGTGCCAGCAGTTTGACGACAACGAATGAAAAACTGTTTTTT	CASSLTTTNEKLFF
TRBV10-3	TRBJ1-6	NA	NA	17	TGTGCCATCAGTGAGTCCGAGGGCGGGGGCGGTAATTCACCCCTCCACTTT	CAISESEGGGGNSPLHF
TRBV19	TRBJ1-1	NA	NA	16	TGTGCCAGTAGACCCCTTAGGGCCGGGGGTTTCACTGAAGCTTTCTTT	CASRPLRAGGFTEAFF
TRBV9	TRBJ2-7	NA	NA	13	TGTGCCAGCAGCGTAGCTGGAGGGAACGAGCAGTACTTC	CASSVAGGNEQYF
TRBV3-1/TRBV3-2	TRBJ2-7	NA	TRBD2	14	TGTGCCAGCAGCCCAGGCGGGAGGGCCTACGAGCAGTACTTC	CASSPGGRAYEQYF
TRBV29-1	TRBJ2-1	NA	TRBD2	14	TGCAGCCCGGTGGGCCTAGCGGGGATAGATGAGCAGTTCTTC	CSPVGLAGIDEQFF
TRBV6-5	TRBJ1-6	once	TRBD1	13	TGTGCCAGCAGCCCGGACAGGGGCTCACCCCTCCACTTT	CASSPDRGSPLHF
TRBV5-5	TRBJ1-2	NA	NA	14	TGTGCCAGCAGCCCTGACCCCAGGGGCTATGGCTACACCTTC	CASSPDPRGYGYTF
TRBV5-4	TRBJ2-1	NA	NA	15	TGTGCCAGCAGCTTGGGAGGGATATCCTCGAATGAGCAGTTCTTC	CASSLGGISSNEQFF
TRBV7-3	TRBJ2-7	once	TRBD2	14	TGTGCCAGCAGCGAAACCGGGGGGGCCTACGAGCAGTACTTC	CASSETGGAYEQYF
TRBV5-6	TRBJ1-1	NA	NA	16	TGTGCCAGCAGCTCATTGGTGTTACAGGGATTCGCTGAAGCTTTCTTT	CASSSLVLQGFAEAFF
TRBV28	TRBJ2-5	once	NA	16	TGTGCCAGCAGTGGACCCGCGGGGCGGGGGCGGGAGACCCAGTACTTC	CASSGPAGRGRETQYF
TRBV19	TRBJ2-1	NA	TRBD2	15	TGTGCCAGTAGTAATGGCGGGGGAACCTACAATGAGCAGTTCTTC	CASSNGGGTYNEQFF
TRBV7-6	TRBJ1-6	NA	TRBD1	16	TGTGCCAGCAGCAGGATGGGGCAGGGGGGTAATTCACCCCTCCACTTT	CASSRMGQGGNSPLHF
TRBV4-3	TRBJ1-2	NA	NA	16	TGCGCCAGCAGCCAAGATATAGGCAGACAAAAGAACGGCTACACCTTC	CASSQDIGRQKNGYTF
TRBV5-1	TRBJ1-6	NA	NA	12	TGCGCCAGCAGGGCGGGCAATTCACCCCTCCACTTT	CASRAGNSPLHF
TRBV9	TRBJ1-2	NA	NA	15	TGTGCCAGCAGCGTAGAACCCCCGGTGGACTATGGCTACACCTTC	CASSVEPPVDYGYTF
TRBV6-2/TRBV6-3	TRBJ1-4	NA	TRBD1	15	TGTGCCAGCAGTTGGACAGGGGCAAGGGATGAAAAACTGTTTTTT	CASSWTGARDEKLFF
TRBV28	TRBJ1-5	NA	NA	13	TGTGCCAGCATTTACAGCCCAAATCAGCCCCAGCATTTT	CASIYSPNQPQHF
TRBV28	TRBJ1-5	NA	TRBD1	17	TGTGCCAGCAGTTTAAGCCCTCGCGGGACAGGGAATCAGCCCCAGCATTTT	CASSLSPRGTGNQPQHF
TRBV3-1/TRBV3-2	TRBJ2-5	once	TRBD2	12	TGTGCCAGCGGGGAGGGAGAAGAGACCCAGTACTTC	CASGEGEETQYF
TRBV5-4	TRBJ2-7	NA	TRBD1	14	TGTGCCAGCAGCCAGGGACAGGGGCCCTACGAGCAGTACTTC	CASSQGQGPYEQYF
TRBV28	TRBJ2-1	NA	TRBD2	14	TGTGCCAGCCTGGGGGGGACTAGAGGGAATGAGCAGTTCTTC	CASLGGTRGNEQFF
TRBV7-6	TRBJ1-1	NA	NA	12	TGTGCCAGCAGCCTCAGGGGTACTGAAGCTTTCTTT	CASSLRGTEAFF
TRBV6-2/TRBV6-3	TRBJ2-5	NA	TRBD2	14	TGTGCCAGCAGTGACGGGACTAGCCAAGAGACCCAGTACTTC	CASSDGTSQETQYF
TRBV18	TRBJ2-7	NA	TRBD1	14	TGTGCCAGCTCACCAGGGACAGAAACCTACGAGCAGTACTTC	CASSPGTETYEQYF
TRBV4-2	TRBJ2-7	few	NA	16	TGTGCCAGCAGCCAAGTTACTCGGCGGGATGCCTACGAGCAGTACTTC	CASSQVTRRDAYEQYF
TRBV27	TRBJ2-7	NA	NA	17	TGTGCCAGCAGTCGAGATAACAGGCAGGTTCAACCCTACGAGCAGTACTTC	CASSRDNRQVQPYEQYF
TRBV6-1	TRBJ2-2	NA	NA	15	TGTGCCAGCAGTGAAGTCTGGGGAGGCACCGGGGAGCTGTTTTTT	CASSEVWGGTGELFF
TRBV10-2	TRBJ1-2	NA	NA	13	TGCGCCAGCAGTGAGAACAGAAACTATGGCTACACCTTC	CASSENRNYGYTF
TRBV9	TRBJ2-1	NA	TRBD2	15	TGTGCCAGCAGCGTAGATCAAGCGGGGGGGAATGAGCAGTTCTTC	CASSVDQAGGNEQFF
TRBV6-5	TRBJ1-2	few	TRBD1	15	TGTGCCAGCAGTCCAGGGACAGGGTCGTTGTATGGCTACACCTTC	CASSPGTGSLYGYTF
TRBV2	TRBJ1-2	NA	TRBD1	14	TGTGCCAGCACCGAACAGGGGGCTAACTATGGCTACACCTTC	CASTEQGANYGYTF
TRBV15	TRBJ2-7	NA	NA	15	TGTGCCACCAGCAGAGATCGTAAGGAGACCTACGAGCAGTACTTC	CATSRDRKETYEQYF
TRBV3-1/TRBV3-2	TRBJ2-3	NA	TRBD1	16	TGTGCCAGCAGCCCAGGATTTGGACAGGTCACAGATACGCAGTATTTT	CASSPGFGQVTDTQYF
TRBV11-3	TRBJ2-3	NA	NA	14	TGTGCCAGCAGCTTAAATCCTAGCACAGATACGCAGTATTTT	CASSLNPSTDTQYF
TRBV4-2	TRBJ2-5	NA	NA	16	TGTGCCAGCAGCCAAAGTCCTAGCGCCGTCCAAGAGACCCAGTACTTC	CASSQSPSAVQETQYF
TRBV18	TRBJ1-1	once	NA	16	TGTGCCAGCTCACCAAACCCTGGCCGAGGGGGCACTGAAGCTTTCTTT	CASSPNPGRGGTEAFF
TRBV3-1/TRBV3-2	TRBJ1-1	NA	NA	14	TGTGCCAGCAGCCAAGTGGAGATGAACACTGAAGCTTTCTTT	CASSQVEMNTEAFF
TRBV7-3	TRBJ1-1	NA	TRBD1	14	TGTGCCAGCAGCCCCGGACAGGGGAACACTGAAGCTTTCTTT	CASSPGQGNTEAFF
TRBV28	TRBJ1-5	NA	NA	14	TGTGCCAGCAGCCCTTACTCAGGGTCTCAGCCCCAGCATTTT	CASSPYSGSQPQHF
TRBV5-6	TRBJ1-2	NA	NA	15	TGTGCCAGCAGCTTGTCCGGCGCAGGACTCTATGGCTACACCTTC	CASSLSGAGLYGYTF
TRBV3-1/TRBV3-2	TRBJ1-1	NA	NA	15	TGTGCCAGCAGCCATTCCGCGGGCATGAACACTGAAGCTTTCTTT	CASSHSAGMNTEAFF
TRBV19	TRBJ1-1	NA	TRBD1	16	TGTGCCAGTAGTAAAGGACAGGGGGCGATTTGGACTGAAGCTTTCTTT	CASSKGQGAIWTEAFF